This T cell receptor (beta chain) was documented in a study of hypomethylating agent response in myelodysplastic syndrome. About the research overall: Either azacitidine (most of the 11) or decitabine (3 of 11) was given. Most often mutated was TET2, found in about 45% of the 11 patients.

Clones were read by immunoSEQ multiplex PCR, and TCRdb kept only the in-frame ones, dropping some. Of 6,000 or so clones listed, about 80% are singletons. The junction had 10 bases not matched to a gene; V was cut back by 2 bases and J by 2 bases. The CDR3 covers 18 residues. The rearrangement uses TRBV5-3 and TRBJ2-2; 9 bases map to TRBD2. TRBV5-3 belongs to the ORF category, with a function that is uncertain. The sample was bone marrow, taken before or after starting hypomethylating agent treatment for myelodysplastic syndrome (not recorded which). This receptor was taken from a human donor with myelodysplastic syndrome. CDR3 bases: TGTGCCAGAAGCTTTGGGCTAGCGGGGACAAATAACACCGGGGAGCTGTTTTTT. Translating it yields CARSFGLAGTNNTGELFF.